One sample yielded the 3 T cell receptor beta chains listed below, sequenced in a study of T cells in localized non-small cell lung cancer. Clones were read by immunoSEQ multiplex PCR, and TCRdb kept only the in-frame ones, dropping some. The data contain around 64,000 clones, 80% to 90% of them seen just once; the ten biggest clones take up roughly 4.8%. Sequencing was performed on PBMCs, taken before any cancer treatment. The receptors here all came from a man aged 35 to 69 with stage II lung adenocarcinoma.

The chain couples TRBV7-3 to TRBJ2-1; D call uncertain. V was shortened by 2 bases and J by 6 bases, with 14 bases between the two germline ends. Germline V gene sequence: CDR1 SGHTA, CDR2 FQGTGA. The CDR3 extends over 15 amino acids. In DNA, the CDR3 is TGTGCCAGCAGCTTAGGCCCCCAAGGAGCCAATGAGCAGTTCTTC. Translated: CASSLGPQGANEQFF.

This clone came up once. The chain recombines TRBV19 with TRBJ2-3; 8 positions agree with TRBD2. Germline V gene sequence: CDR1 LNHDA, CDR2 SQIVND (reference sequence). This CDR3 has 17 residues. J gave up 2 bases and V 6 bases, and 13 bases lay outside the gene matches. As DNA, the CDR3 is TGTGCCAGTAGCCCCTCCCATGCAGCGGGAGCCACAGATACGCAGTATTTT. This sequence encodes CASSPSHAAGATDTQYF.

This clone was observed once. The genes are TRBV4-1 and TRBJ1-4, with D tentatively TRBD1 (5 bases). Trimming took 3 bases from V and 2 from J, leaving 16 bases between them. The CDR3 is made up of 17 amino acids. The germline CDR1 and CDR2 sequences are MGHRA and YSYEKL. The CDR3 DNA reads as TGCGCCAGCAGCCAGGATCTGGCAGGGCCTACTAATGAAAAACTGTTTTTT. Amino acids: CASSQDLAGPTNEKLFF.